These 22 T cell receptor beta chains came from one sample sequenced in a study of Ad26.COV2.S vaccination and SARS-CoV-2 variants. Documented treatment: around 19 received Ad26.COV2.S at low or high dose, single or two shots; roughly five received placebo; per-sample allocation not given. Vaccine and placebo recipients were sampled on day 63 after the first injection. Data came from immunoSEQ multiplex PCR; TCRdb stores just in-frame clones and leaves some out. The table lists roughly 300,000 clones, approximately 86% of them singletons. The sequenced sample was peripheral blood, obtained in a trial of Ad26.COV2.S vaccine versus placebo. These receptors were taken from a person between 18 and 65 years old who received the Ad26.COV2.S COVID-19 vaccine or a placebo.

The gene calls are TRBV18 and TRBJ1-4; TRBD1 matches 7 bases. The V segment lost 6 bases and the J segment 8 bases; nucleotides outside the gene matches: 3. Germline V gene sequence: CDR1 KGHSH, CDR2 LQKENI. This CDR3 spans 12 amino acids. DNA for the CDR3: TGTGCCAGCTCCCAGGACAGGGAAAAACTGTTTTTT. This codes for CASSQDREKLFF.

This clone was counted between two and nine times. This chain uses TRBV7-2 with TRBJ1-6; TRBD1 matches at 7 bases. The CDR3 is made up of 14 amino acids. With V trimmed by 4 bases and J by 6 bases, 3 bases remained unmatched. Looked up from germline, CDR1 is SGHTA and CDR2 is FQGNSA. The CDR3 nucleotides read TGTGCCAGCAGCTGGACAGGATTTAATTCACCCCTCCACTTT. Translating it yields CASSWTGFNSPLHF.

The V and J genes are TRBV2 and TRBJ1-6; D is ambiguous. The CDR3 length is 11 residues. The germline V gene encodes CDR1 SNHLY and CDR2 FYNNEI. Trimming took 6 bases from V and 9 from J, leaving 6 bases between them. The CDR3 loop is CASSDRSPLHF. The CDR3 DNA reads as TGTGCCAGCAGCGATCGTTCACCCCTCCACTTT.

The chain is built from TRBV5-6 and TRBJ2-7, with D possibly TRBD2 on 5 matching bases. Germline V CDR1 and CDR2: SGHDT, YYEEEE. The CDR3 is made up of 13 amino acids. Trimming cost V 1 base and J 5 bases, with 10 bases left between them. The chain's CDR3 is CASSLRGIHEQYF. In DNA form, the CDR3 reads TGTGCCAGCAGCTTGCGGGGTATCCACGAGCAGTACTTC.

The J gene is TRBJ1-5, the V gene TRBV27; 7 bases agree with TRBD1. Germline CDR1 MNHEY, CDR2 SMNVEV (reference sequence). V was clipped by 4 bases and J by 7 bases; unmatched bases: 7. The CDR3 totals 14 residues. In DNA form, the CDR3 reads TGTGCCAGCAGTTACAGGGGAGATGGGCAGCCCCAGCATTTT. This encodes CASSYRGDGQPQHF.

This clone was recorded once. V is TRBV5-1 and J is TRBJ1-1, with a possible D match to TRBD1 (5 bases). The ends were cut back, 6 bases at V and 1 base at J, with 10 bases in the middle. The V gene's germline CDR1 is SGHRS and CDR2 YFSETQ. The CDR3 extends over 13 amino acids. CDR3 DNA: TGCGCCAGCAACGGGGGATCGAACACTGAAGCTTTCTTT. This gives the protein CASNGGSNTEAFF.

The genes are TRBV21-1 and TRBJ1-2. TRBV21-1 is a pseudogene segment. The CDR3 sequence is 10 residues long. The CDR3 coding sequence is TGTGCCAGCAGCACCTATGGCTACACCTTC. Encoded protein: CASSTYGYTF.

The chain links TRBV11-2 to TRBJ2-7; 8 nucleotides match TRBD1. The CDR3 spans 14 residues. The V gene's germline CDR1 is SGHAT and CDR2 FQNNGV. J lost 4 bases, V lost 3 bases, and 5 bases had no gene match. The CDR3 region is CASSFGQGLYEQYF. The CDR3 DNA reads as TGTGCCAGCAGCTTTGGACAGGGTCTGTACGAGCAGTACTTC.

The chain recombines TRBV6-1 with TRBJ2-2; 8 bases align to TRBD1. Germline values: CDR1 MNHNS, CDR2 SASEGT. CDR3 size: 18 residues. The V gene end was trimmed by 2 bases and the J gene end by 5 bases; junction bases not matched to a gene: 13. CDR3 sequence reads: CASSENLSGQGRTGELFF. DNA for the CDR3: TGTGCCAGCAGTGAAAACTTGTCCGGACAGGGAAGGACCGGGGAGCTGTTTTTT.

The gene calls are TRBV5-1 and TRBJ2-5, with a possible D match to TRBD1 (7 bases). The CDR3 covers 14 residues. Germline CDR1 reads SGHRS; CDR2 reads YFSETQ. The ends were cut back, 4 bases at V and 1 base at J, with 11 bases in the middle. This chain's CDR3 is CASSPGDSQETQYF. The CDR3 DNA is TGCGCCAGCAGCCCGGGGGACAGCCAAGAGACCCAGTACTTC.

This chain links TRBV29-1 with TRBJ2-5, with D perhaps matching TRBD2 (6 bases). The CDR3 contains 15 residues. V was trimmed by 3 bases and J by 7 bases, leaving 21 bases between them. CDR1 and CDR2 from the germline V gene are SQVTM and ANQGSEA. The CDR3 protein is CSVDGSGGVRLTQYF. CDR3 bases: TGCAGCGTTGATGGTAGCGGAGGGGTTCGGTTGACCCAGTACTTC.

The rearrangement links TRBV7-2 to TRBJ2-6, with unresolved D. The CDR3 sequence is 13 residues long. CDR1 is SGHTA and CDR2 is FQGNSA in the germline V gene. Trimming took 1 base from V and 3 from J, leaving 1 base between them. CDR3 loop: CASSLVGANVLTF. The CDR3 DNA reads TGTGCCAGCAGCTTAGTTGGGGCCAACGTCCTGACTTTC.

The rearrangement joins TRBV4-3 to TRBJ2-4, with a tentative D call TRBD2 (6 bases). The CDR3 covers 17 residues. V was shortened by 0 bases and J by 0 bases, with 12 bases between the two germline ends. The germline gives CDR1 LGHNA, CDR2 YSLEER. CDR3 sequence reads: CASSQDGAGKAKNIQYF. The CDR3 DNA sequence: TGCGCCAGCAGCCAAGACGGGGCGGGGAAAGCCAAAAACATTCAGTACTTC.

The chain has TRBV10-3 and TRBJ2-2; the D call may be TRBD1 or TRBD2 (5 bases each). Germline V gene data show CDR1 as ENHRY and CDR2 as SYGVKD. The CDR3 totals 16 residues. The V and J ends lost 6 bases and 4 bases respectively, with 18 bases between them. The CDR3 region has the DNA TGTGCCATCAGGGCCGGGACCGTAGCTATCACCGGGGAGCTGTTTTTT. This sequence encodes CAIRAGTVAITGELFF.

V and J are TRBV5-1 and TRBJ2-7; D is perhaps TRBD1 (5 bases). The CDR3 covers 13 residues. Trimming cost V 0 bases and J 9 bases, with 13 bases left between them. The germline CDR1 and CDR2 sequences are SGHRS and YFSETQ. CDR3 sequence (DNA): TGCGCCAGCAGCTTGGACTGGCAGGGTGGGCAGTACTTC. It codes for CASSLDWQGGQYF.

This clone appeared once. The chain is built from TRBV29-1 and TRBJ2-3, with D maybe TRBD2 (5 bases). Trimming stripped 8 bases from V and 4 bases from J, with 16 bases between. The length of the CDR3 is 13 residues. Germline V CDR1 and CDR2: SQVTM, ANQGSEA. CDR3 coding DNA: TGCAGCTCCCGGTTCGTGAGGGCAGATACGCAGTATTTT. This gives the protein CSSRFVRADTQYF.

The chain links TRBV13 to TRBJ2-1, with 8 positions matching TRBD2. The CDR3 has 21 residues. CDR1 PRHDT and CDR2 FYEKMQ come from the germline V gene (reference sequence). The V segment lost 5 bases and the J segment 7 bases; nucleotides outside the gene matches: 28. In DNA form, the CDR3 reads TGTGCCAGCAGCCCAGGTCAGGGTAGCTACTCCGGCGGGGGGCGGTGGAATGAGCAGTTCTTC. Translation gives CASSPGQGSYSGGGRWNEQFF.

The CDR3 region has the DNA TGTGCCAGCAACGTGGGGGGTCTTGACGAGCAGTACTTC. This gives the protein CASNVGGLDEQYF. The chain couples TRBV2 to TRBJ2-7, with a possible D match to TRBD2 (6 bases). The CDR3 is made up of 13 amino acids. Trimming removed 7 bases at V and 5 bases at J, with 15 bases between. CDR1 SNHLY and CDR2 FYNNEI come from the germline V gene.

The genes are TRBV6-5 and TRBJ1-3; tentatively, D is TRBD1 (5 bases). Germline assignment: CDR1 MNHEY and CDR2 SVGAGI. Trimming stripped 0 bases from V and 2 bases from J, with 8 bases between. This CDR3 spans 15 amino acids. The CDR3 nucleotides read TGTGCCAGCAGTTACTCGTCAGGGACTGGAAACACCATATATTTT. It specifies CASSYSSGTGNTIYF.

This clone was counted a few times. The chain carries TRBV28 and TRBJ1-4; D is uncertain. Trimming took off 8 bases at V and 4 bases at J, with 11 bases between the two ends. The CDR3 has 13 residues. CDR1 MDHEN and CDR2 SYDVKM come from the germline V gene. CDR3 region: CASAGSHNEKLFF. CDR3 nucleotide sequence: TGTGCCAGCGCCGGGTCGCATAATGAAAAACTGTTTTTT.

The V call is TRBV6-6, the J call TRBJ2-3, with 7 bases that match TRBD2. Germline V CDR1 and CDR2: MNHNY, SVGAGI (reference sequence). The CDR3 loop spans 13 amino acids. V shed 6 bases, J shed 5 bases, and the junction held 5 bases outside the gene matches. The CDR3 loop reads CASRLGGGDTQYF. In DNA form, the CDR3 reads TGTGCCAGCAGATTGGGGGGGGGAGATACGCAGTATTTT.

CDR3 region: CSASKAGAPRETQYF. The CDR3 DNA sequence: TGCAGTGCTAGTAAAGCGGGGGCCCCCAGAGAGACCCAGTACTTC. The chain employs TRBV20-1 and TRBJ2-5, with 8 bases fitting TRBD2. This CDR3 has 15 amino acids. With 3 bases clipped from V and 4 bases from J, the junction kept 10 bases outside the gene matches. Looked up from germline, CDR1 is DFQATT and CDR2 is SNEGSKA (reference sequence).